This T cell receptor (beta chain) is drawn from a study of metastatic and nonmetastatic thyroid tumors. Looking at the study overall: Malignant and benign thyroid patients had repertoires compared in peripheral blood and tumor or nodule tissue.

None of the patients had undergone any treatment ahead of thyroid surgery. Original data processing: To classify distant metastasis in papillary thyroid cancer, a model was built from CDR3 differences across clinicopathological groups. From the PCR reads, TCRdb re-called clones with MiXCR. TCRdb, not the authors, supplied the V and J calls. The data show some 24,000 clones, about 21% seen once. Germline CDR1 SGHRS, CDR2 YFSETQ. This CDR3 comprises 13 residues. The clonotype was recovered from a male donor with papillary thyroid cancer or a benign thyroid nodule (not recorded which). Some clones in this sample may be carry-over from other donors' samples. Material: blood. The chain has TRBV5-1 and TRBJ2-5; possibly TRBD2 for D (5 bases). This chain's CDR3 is CSNSPRGQETQYF. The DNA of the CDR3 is TGCTCCAACAGCCCCAGAGGGCAAGAGACCCAGTACTTC.